One and the same sample provided the 6 T cell receptor beta chains below, sequenced in a study of OX40 agonist ivuxolimab in advanced cancers. The assay was immunoSEQ multiplex PCR, and TCRdb's table has in-frame clones only and misses some. Found here are about 26,000 clones, around 79% of them singletons; the top ten hold 33%. This sample comprised CD4+ or CD8+ T cells sorted from blood, obtained in a trial of the OX40 agonist ivuxolimab. All receptors come from an adult with an advanced solid tumor such as melanoma, head and neck, liver or kidney cancer.

In DNA, the CDR3 is TGTGCCACCAGCAGAGTGGGGGGGAGCAATCAGCCCCAGCATTTT. This translates into CATSRVGGSNQPQHF. The gene calls are TRBV15 and TRBJ1-5, with a tentative D call TRBD1 (5 bases). Germline V gene sequence: CDR1 LNHNV, CDR2 YYDKDF (reference sequence). Trimming removed 1 base from V and 1 base from J, with 8 bases in between. The CDR3 loop spans 15 amino acids. Variable domain in full (rest from reference TRBV15 and TRBJ1-5): DAMVIQNPRYQVTQFGKPVTLSCSQTLNHNVMYWYQQKSSQAPKLLFHYYDKDFNNEADTPDNFQSRRPNTSFCFLDIRSPGLGDTAMYLCATSRVGGSNQPQHFGDGTRLSIL.

In its sample, this clone is medium-sized. In nucleotides, the CDR3 is TGTGCCAGCAGCTTAGAAGGAGGGGATAATGAAAAACTGTTTTTT. It encodes CASSLEGGDNEKLFF. V and J are TRBV9 and TRBJ1-4, with D possibly matching TRBD1 (5 bases). The CDR3 is made up of 15 amino acids. The germline gives CDR1 SGDLS, CDR2 YYNGEE. The V and J ends lost 4 bases and 4 bases respectively, with 14 bases between them.

The V and J genes are TRBV9 and TRBJ2-3; TRBD1 aligns across 8 bases. Germline assignment: CDR1 SGDLS and CDR2 YYNGEE. The CDR3 is 16 residues long. Germline trimming cut 3 bases from V and 4 bases from J; bases unmatched to any gene: 10. The CDR3 loop is CASSAGSGGVSDTQYF. The CDR3 DNA sequence: TGTGCCAGCAGCGCCGGGTCAGGGGGCGTGTCAGATACGCAGTATTTT. The whole variable domain, remainder taken from reference TRBV9 and TRBJ2-3, is DSGVTQTPKHLITATGQRVTLRCSPRSGDLSVYWYQQSLDQGLQFLIQYYNGEERAKGNILERFSAQQFPDLHSELNLSSLELGDSALYFCASSAGSGGVSDTQYFGPGTRLTVL.

By proportion, this clone is medium-sized. The chain carries TRBV30 and TRBJ1-5; D gene ambiguous. Germline V gene sequence: CDR1 GTSNPN, CDR2 SVGIG (reference sequence). Trimming cost V 0 bases and J 3 bases, with 6 bases left between them. The CDR3 runs to 13 residues. The CDR3 reads CAWSVAFNQPQHF. Written as DNA, the CDR3 is TGTGCCTGGAGTGTAGCGTTCAATCAGCCCCAGCATTTT.

The chain employs TRBV27 and TRBJ2-5; tentatively, D is TRBD2 (7 bases). The CDR3 runs 14 residues. CDR1 and CDR2 (germline): MNHEY, SMNVEV (reference sequence). The V end lost 3 bases, the J end lost 4 bases, and 12 bases lay between the germline ends. CDR3 sequence: CASSFGGRGETQYF. The DNA for the CDR3 is TGTGCCAGCAGTTTCGGGGGGCGCGGAGAGACCCAGTACTTC.

This chain connects TRBV9 to TRBJ2-3; possible D gene TRBD2, 5 bases. Germline V lookup: CDR1 SGDLS, CDR2 YYNGEE. The V end lost 3 bases, the J end lost 6 bases, and 20 bases lay between the germline ends. The CDR3 totals 16 residues. The CDR3 bases are TGTGCCAGCAGCGATGTGTCGGGGAGAGGATCCGATACGCAGTATTTT. It yields the protein CASSDVSGRGSDTQYF.